This T cell receptor beta chain appears in the sequencing data of a study of cytomegalovirus exposure and HLA in healthy donors. General observations from the study: Specificity for CMV antigens was confirmed in vitro for a few of the CMV-associated chains.

Comments on this clone: No antigen is known for it.

Trimming left V 5 bases short and J 6 bases short, with 11 bases between. Germline CDR1 reads SEHNR; CDR2 reads FQNEAQ (reference sequence). This CDR3 has 12 residues. PCR was performed using 60 Vbeta and 13 Jbeta primers. Assay: immunoSEQ multiplex PCR; the TCRdb copy retains only in-frame clones and omits some. The sample lists over 150,000 clones, 79% seen once, with roughly 2% in the top ten. This clonotype originated in a man in his forties or fifties in good health and CMV-seronegative. Source material: PBMCs. The chain recombines TRBV7-9 with TRBJ2-7, with D possibly being TRBD2 (5 bases). The CDR3 reads CASSPRGREQYF. In DNA, the CDR3 is TGTGCCAGCAGCCCCCGGGGTCGCGAGCAGTACTTC.